This T cell receptor beta chain was identified during a study of beta chain features in type 1 diabetes. This clone showed up just a few times. Its antigen is unknown. The study, taken as a whole, reports: The analysis here could not establish whether HLA type shapes TCRB rearrangement. PCR might pick shorter templates more often, in the same way for patients and controls.

Since all of the isolated RNA was reverse transcribed, expressed TCRB transcripts were what got sequenced. Here immunoSEQ multiplex PCR was the method, and the copy in TCRdb shows in-frame clones only, minus some. The sample has hundreds of thousands of clones; 15% to 20% are singletons. Blood was collected once per donor into heparin, averaging roughly 110 mL. Via the markers CD45RO/CCR7/CD25/CD127/CD95/CD27, stem cell-like memory, regulatory, central memory and naive CD4+ cells were sorted. The sample comprised naive CD4+ T cells from blood. This TCR was sampled from a young woman in good health.

DNA of the CDR3: TGTGCCAGCAGCTACTCTTCCCGGACTAGAGTCTCAAATGAGCAGTTCTTC. This sequence encodes CASSYSSRTRVSNEQFF. The V call is TRBV11-2, the J call TRBJ2-1; 7 bases match TRBD2. The V and J ends lost 4 bases and 7 bases, in that order; junction bases with no gene match: 16. Germline V gives CDR1 SGHAT, CDR2 FQNNGV. The CDR3 runs to 17 residues.